Listed below are T cell receptor beta chains from one sample, sequenced in a study of blood T cell repertoires in COVID-19. TCRdb's table, derived via immunoSEQ multiplex PCR, lists solely in-frame clones and lacks some. This sample has approximately 61,000 clones, with about 83% found just once. Sequenced: peripheral blood. All receptors come from a man aged 50-59 years with COVID-19, enrolled during active disease. Each CDR3 is given without its conserved first and last residue. Fields, in order: J gene, V gene, clone size, CDR3 protein. Clone size, where shown, is once, few, many, or a class for clones that have expanded.

j_gene: TRBJ2-4; v_gene: TRBV5-4; abundance: .; CDR3aa: ASSWRRGSAKNIQY
j_gene: TRBJ1-1; v_gene: TRBV4-3; abundance: .; CDR3aa: ASSQDSGGTEAF
j_gene: TRBJ1-4; v_gene: TRBV7-2; abundance: .; CDR3aa: ASSLNLYGEKLF
j_gene: TRBJ1-4; v_gene: TRBV28; abundance: .; CDR3aa: ASSFFKTGGTNEKLF
j_gene: TRBJ1-3; v_gene: TRBV6-5; abundance: .; CDR3aa: ASSYPPRDSGNTIY
j_gene: TRBJ1-5; v_gene: TRBV2; abundance: once; CDR3aa: ASTLGTGDQPQH
j_gene: TRBJ2-1; v_gene: TRBV24-1; abundance: .; CDR3aa: ATSVLSGEQF
j_gene: TRBJ1-1; v_gene: TRBV28; abundance: .; CDR3aa: ASPPPSGTENTEAF
j_gene: TRBJ2-1; v_gene: TRBV29-1; abundance: .; CDR3aa: SGTSLHEQF
j_gene: TRBJ2-7; v_gene: TRBV6-2/TRBV6-3; abundance: .; CDR3aa: ASSYPTSSSGSAYEQY
j_gene: TRBJ2-1; v_gene: TRBV19; abundance: .; CDR3aa: ARGGRGQSSYNEQF
j_gene: TRBJ1-3; v_gene: TRBV28; abundance: .; CDR3aa: ASKRQTGNTIY
j_gene: TRBJ2-1; v_gene: TRBV9; abundance: .; CDR3aa: ASSAGLAGVSNEQF
j_gene: TRBJ1-6; v_gene: TRBV9; abundance: once; CDR3aa: ASSVSNSGNSPLH
j_gene: TRBJ2-7; v_gene: TRBV27; abundance: few; CDR3aa: ASSIGTGGHYEQY
j_gene: TRBJ1-1; v_gene: TRBV6-1; abundance: .; CDR3aa: ASSETGKAEAF
j_gene: TRBJ2-7; v_gene: TRBV6-1; abundance: .; CDR3aa: ASSDMNRLTDEQY
j_gene: TRBJ2-2; v_gene: TRBV29-1; abundance: .; CDR3aa: SVPGQGFTGELF
j_gene: TRBJ1-6; v_gene: TRBV6-6; abundance: .; CDR3aa: ASSHWTGLSSYNSPLH
j_gene: TRBJ2-7; v_gene: TRBV13; abundance: once; CDR3aa: ASSASGRSTYEQY
j_gene: TRBJ1-1; v_gene: TRBV4-2; abundance: once; CDR3aa: ASSRSSDSFTEAF
j_gene: TRBJ2-1; v_gene: TRBV7-9; abundance: .; CDR3aa: ASSLPSSYNEQF
j_gene: TRBJ2-3; v_gene: TRBV19; abundance: .; CDR3aa: ASSMGQGRTDTQY
j_gene: TRBJ2-1; v_gene: TRBV4-3; abundance: .; CDR3aa: ASSQDPAGGVWNEQF
j_gene: TRBJ1-1; v_gene: TRBV27; abundance: .; CDR3aa: ASSLEVNTEAF
j_gene: TRBJ1-5; v_gene: TRBV6-2/TRBV6-3; abundance: .; CDR3aa: ASSYYEAGNQPQH
j_gene: TRBJ1-2; v_gene: TRBV20-1; abundance: .; CDR3aa: SAAAGYRYT
j_gene: TRBJ2-2; v_gene: TRBV5-1; abundance: .; CDR3aa: ASSLARGAPNTGELF
j_gene: TRBJ2-2; v_gene: TRBV27; abundance: .; CDR3aa: ASSSAGELF
j_gene: TRBJ2-1; v_gene: TRBV6-6; abundance: .; CDR3aa: AAYRSGGDEQF
j_gene: TRBJ1-1; v_gene: TRBV4-3; abundance: .; CDR3aa: ASSQDRGFPEAF
j_gene: TRBJ2-1; v_gene: TRBV18; abundance: .; CDR3aa: ASSPSSGYNEQF
j_gene: TRBJ2-6; v_gene: TRBV5-4; abundance: once; CDR3aa: ASSASGSYGANVLT
j_gene: TRBJ2-7; v_gene: TRBV6-1; abundance: once; CDR3aa: ASSESILGPDYEQY
j_gene: TRBJ2-1; v_gene: TRBV7-9; abundance: .; CDR3aa: ASSLRTGINEQF
j_gene: TRBJ1-3; v_gene: TRBV15; abundance: .; CDR3aa: ATSRVTGAGNTIY
j_gene: TRBJ2-5; v_gene: TRBV28; abundance: .; CDR3aa: ASSSSGTGLGTQY
j_gene: TRBJ1-1; v_gene: TRBV28; abundance: .; CDR3aa: ASSPRTGKNTEAF
j_gene: TRBJ1-5; v_gene: TRBV7-9; abundance: .; CDR3aa: ASSLSTVYQPQH
j_gene: TRBJ2-7; v_gene: TRBV30; abundance: .; CDR3aa: ASEGEYEQY
j_gene: TRBJ2-1; v_gene: TRBV28; abundance: .; CDR3aa: ASSLLGLAGGGYNEQF
j_gene: TRBJ2-5; v_gene: TRBV19; abundance: .; CDR3aa: ASSISGSETQY
j_gene: TRBJ2-7; v_gene: TRBV11-2; abundance: .; CDR3aa: ASSLSRTYEQY
j_gene: TRBJ1-6; v_gene: TRBV27; abundance: .; CDR3aa: ASSPHSGDSSYNSPLH
j_gene: TRBJ2-3; v_gene: TRBV5-6; abundance: .; CDR3aa: ASSEAGSVTDTQY
j_gene: TRBJ2-3; v_gene: TRBV11-3; abundance: .; CDR3aa: ASSLGQGWLADTQY